The 24 T cell receptor beta chains reported below all come from one sample, sequenced in a study of shared clonotypes between healthy human individuals. In the naive CD8 group, cells lacked CD45RO and were positively selected for CCR7, so terminally differentiated effector memory CD45RA+ cells were left out. Clones were read by immunoSEQ multiplex PCR, and TCRdb kept only the in-frame ones, dropping some. This table holds over 800,000 clones, 90% to 95% found once. The sequenced sample consisted of naive CD8+ T cells sorted from blood. These receptor sequences come from a man younger than 40 in good health.

The chain has TRBV11-3 and TRBJ2-2; possible D gene TRBD1, 6 bases. This CDR3 has 16 amino acids. Trimming removed 5 bases from V and 6 bases from J, with 19 bases in between. Germline V gene sequence: CDR1 SGHNT, CDR2 YENEEA. In DNA, the CDR3 is TGTGCCAGCAGCGGCTGGATAGAGGGGGTCGCCGGGGAGCTGTTTTTT. Translation: CASSGWIEGVAGELFF.

The rearrangement joins TRBV27 to TRBJ1-2; TRBD1 agrees at 11 bases. Germline-derived CDR1 and CDR2 are MNHEY and SMNVEV (reference sequence). With 4 bases clipped from V and 3 bases from J, the junction kept 4 bases outside the gene matches. The CDR3 runs to 15 residues. Written as DNA, the CDR3 is TGTGCCAGCAGTTATAGGACAGGGGGCCACTATGGCTACACCTTC. It yields the protein CASSYRTGGHYGYTF.

This chain links TRBV29-1 with TRBJ2-1; 12 positions agree with TRBD2. CDR1 SQVTM and CDR2 ANQGSEA come from the germline V gene. This CDR3 region has 15 residues. Trimming cost V 6 bases and J 7 bases; bases outside gene matches: 10. The DNA for the CDR3 is TGCAGCGTCTTCGATAGTACTAGCGGGGGGAATGAGCAGTTCTTC. Amino acid sequence: CSVFDSTSGGNEQFF.

The chain couples TRBV27 to TRBJ2-6; no firm D call. V was pared by 10 bases and J by 0 bases, with 10 bases between. The CDR3 loop spans 14 amino acids. Germline V gives CDR1 MNHEY, CDR2 SMNVEV (reference sequence). DNA of the CDR3: TGTGCCACCAAGCGTACCTCTGGGGCCAACGTCCTGACTTTC. It is translated as CATKRTSGANVLTF.

J is TRBJ2-1 and V is TRBV11-2; 7 bases fit TRBD2. CDR1 is SGHAT, CDR2 FQNNGV, per germline. This CDR3 is 14 amino acids long. V was clipped by 3 bases and J by 10 bases; unmatched bases: 9. CDR3 amino acids: CASSFGGGPREQFF. CDR3 sequence (DNA): TGTGCCAGCAGCTTCGGGGGAGGGCCCCGGGAGCAGTTCTTC.

The chain recombines TRBV29-1 with TRBJ2-7, with 10 bases identical to TRBD2. CDR3 length equals 15 residues. CDR1 SQVTM and CDR2 ANQGSEA come from the germline V gene. V lost 4 bases, J lost 2 bases, and 8 bases stayed unmatched. CDR3 protein: CSVVGEREGTYEQYF. The CDR3 DNA sequence: TGCAGCGTTGTTGGCGAGCGGGAGGGAACCTACGAGCAGTACTTC.

This clone is a singleton in its sample. The rearrangement links TRBV6-6 to TRBJ2-5; 8 bases are shared with TRBD2. Germline CDR1 MNHNY, CDR2 SVGAGI (reference sequence). Losses at the gene ends were 4 bases for V and 13 bases for J; bases not matched to a gene: 8. The CDR3 totals 12 residues. In nucleotides, the CDR3 is TGTGCCAGCAGTTCACGAGCGGGACTAGGGTACTTC. Protein product: CASSSRAGLGYF.

This sequence joins TRBV7-9 and TRBJ2-7; tentative D call: TRBD2 (6 bases). Germline CDR1 is SEHNR and CDR2 is FQNEAQ (reference sequence). The ends were cut back, 5 bases at V and 4 bases at J, with 18 bases in the middle. The CDR3 spans 15 residues. DNA for the CDR3: TGTGCCAGCAGCCACGCCGGGAGTAGGTCTTACGAGCAGTACTTC. Protein product: CASSHAGSRSYEQYF.

V gene TRBV10-3 combines with J gene TRBJ2-1; tentatively, D is TRBD1 or TRBD2 (7 bases each). Germline V gives CDR1 ENHRY, CDR2 SYGVKD. The CDR3 totals 15 residues. Trimming removed 6 bases from V and 8 bases from J, with 20 bases in between. The CDR3 loop is CAIRGQGGVSDEQFF. The CDR3 DNA reads TGTGCCATCAGAGGTCAGGGGGGGGTTTCGGATGAGCAGTTCTTC.

To note about this clone: The junction departs from germline at one end; a sequencing error may be responsible. The rearrangement joins TRBV10-2 to TRBJ2-5; possible D gene TRBD2, 5 bases. CDR1 is WSHSY and CDR2 is SAAADI in the germline V gene. The CDR3 extends over 11 amino acids. The CDR3 DNA reads as TGCGCCAGCAGGGATGCGGGCCTCCTACACTTC. This encodes CASRDAGLLHF.

This clone was counted once. The rearrangement uses TRBV29-1 and TRBJ2-7; possible D gene TRBD2, 6 bases. The germline V gene encodes CDR1 SQVTM and CDR2 ANQGSEA. The V gene lost 3 bases and the J gene lost 4 bases, with 19 bases spanning the gap. The CDR3 has 15 residues. Here the CDR3 DNA reads TGCAGCGTTGAGGGACGCAGGGAAGGAGGGTACGAGCAGTACTTC. It codes for CSVEGRREGGYEQYF.

This clone was detected a few times. The J gene is TRBJ2-2, the V gene TRBV7-9; 8 nucleotides align to TRBD1. Germline loops: CDR1 SEHNR, CDR2 FQNEAQ (reference sequence). The V and J ends lost 11 bases and 1 base, in that order; junction bases with no gene match: 9. The CDR3 spans 15 residues. The chain's CDR3 is CAGSGQGWNTGELFF. CDR3 bases: TGTGCCGGGAGCGGACAGGGATGGAACACCGGGGAGCTGTTTTTT.

This clone appeared a few times. The chain is built from TRBV10-2 and TRBJ1-2; no clear D. CDR3 length equals 13 residues. Germline CDR1 WSHSY, CDR2 SAAADI. V dropped 3 bases and J dropped 8 bases, with 13 bases sitting between them. The CDR3 coding sequence is TGCGCCAGCAGTGAAGGCTTCGCTCGCGGCTACACCTTC. It specifies CASSEGFARGYTF.

This chain links TRBV7-6 with TRBJ2-7; TRBD2 is a possible D gene (5 bases). The V gene lost 5 bases and the J gene lost 1 base, with 18 bases spanning the gap. The CDR3 loop spans 16 amino acids. The germline gives CDR1 SGHVS, CDR2 FNYEAQ. The CDR3 DNA reads TGTGCCAGCAGCCCCTATCGGTCCCCGGGGTCCTACGAGCAGTACTTC. It specifies CASSPYRSPGSYEQYF.

The chain has TRBV2 and TRBJ2-6; 7 bases map to TRBD1. The CDR3 is made up of 17 amino acids. Germline-derived CDR1 and CDR2 are SNHLY and FYNNEI. Trimming removed 4 bases from V and 2 bases from J; junction bases left unmatched: 8. The CDR3 sequence is CASSGETGITGANVLTF. In nucleotides, the CDR3 is TGTGCCAGCAGTGGGGAGACAGGGATCACTGGGGCCAACGTCCTGACTTTC. Full variable domain (missing parts from reference TRBV2 and TRBJ2-6): EPEVTQTPSHQVTQMGQEVILRCVPISNHLYFYWYRQILGQKVEFLVSFYNNEISEKSEIFDDQFSVERPDGSNFTLKIRSTKLEDSAMYFCASSGETGITGANVLTFGAGSRLTVL.

The gene calls are TRBV2 and TRBJ2-2; perhaps TRBD2 as D (6 bases). This CDR3 has 15 amino acids. CDR1 and CDR2 (germline): SNHLY, FYNNEI. The V end was cut by 8 bases, the J end by 2 bases, with 15 bases between. CDR3 loop: CASAGFSINTGELFF. CDR3 nucleotide sequence: TGTGCCAGCGCGGGATTCAGCATCAACACCGGGGAGCTGTTTTTT.

This chain joins TRBV6-6 and TRBJ2-7, with TRBD2 as a possible D gene (5 bases). There are 14 residues in the CDR3. The germline V gene has CDR1 MNHNY and CDR2 SVGAGI (reference sequence). Trimming removed 2 bases at V and 6 bases at J, with 14 bases between. CDR3 bases: TGTGCCAGCAGTTACCGCGGACCCGCGGGCGAGCAGTACTTC. It encodes CASSYRGPAGEQYF.

Here the CDR3 DNA reads TGCGCCAGCAGCCAAGACGGACCGCTAGCCTACGAGCAGTACTTC. Translation gives CASSQDGPLAYEQYF. The gene calls are TRBV4-1 and TRBJ2-7; no definite D call. This CDR3 contains 15 residues. Germline CDR1 MGHRA, CDR2 YSYEKL. V was clipped by 0 bases and J by 2 bases, with 11 bases between them.

The chain links TRBV11-2 to TRBJ2-7, with D possibly matching TRBD1 (6 bases). Germline CDR1 is SGHAT and CDR2 is FQNNGV. V gave up 5 bases and J gave up 6 bases, with 14 bases separating them. CDR3 length: 13 amino acids. CDR3 sequence reads: CASSTQGIGEQYF. CDR3 sequence (DNA): TGTGCCAGCAGCACTCAGGGGATAGGCGAGCAGTACTTC.

The chain carries TRBV7-9 and TRBJ2-7; 9 positions match TRBD1. The CDR3 spans 14 residues. Germline lookup yields CDR1 SEHNR and CDR2 FQNEAQ (reference sequence). Germline trimming cut 4 bases from V and 5 bases from J; bases unmatched to any gene: 6. The CDR3 sequence: CASSSDRGLHEQYF. DNA of the CDR3: TGTGCCAGCAGCTCGGACAGGGGACTCCACGAGCAGTACTTC.

The chain links TRBV10-1 to TRBJ2-1; D might be TRBD2 (6 bases). Germline V gene lookup returns CDR1 WNHNN and CDR2 SYGVQD (reference sequence). The CDR3 spans 16 residues. V was trimmed by 7 bases and J by 3 bases, leaving 19 bases between them. DNA of the CDR3: TGCGCCAGCAATAACGCAGGACTAACCTACTACAATGAGCAGTTCTTC. This translates into CASNNAGLTYYNEQFF.

The CDR3 DNA reads TGTGCCAGCAGTTACGGGAACGCGGCTTACGAGCAGTACTTC. The encoded protein is CASSYGNAAYEQYF. The V and J genes are TRBV27 and TRBJ2-7; D may be TRBD2 (5 bases). Germline-derived CDR1 and CDR2 are MNHEY and SMNVEV (reference sequence). Trimming left V 4 bases short and J 4 bases short, with 14 bases between. The CDR3 sequence is 14 residues long.

The chain recombines TRBV7-9 with TRBJ2-7; perhaps TRBD1 as D (6 bases). V lost 8 bases and J lost 2, with 22 bases in between. CDR1 is SEHNR and CDR2 is FQNEAQ in the germline V gene (reference sequence). The length of the CDR3 is 16 residues. The CDR3 DNA reads as TGTGCCAGCGAGTCTTGGGGGCTAGGTAGAGCCTACGAGCAGTACTTC. Translation gives CASESWGLGRAYEQYF.

As to this clone: Different DNA sequences within this sample yield the same CDR3. This chain connects TRBV29-1 to TRBJ2-1, with D possibly being TRBD2 (6 bases). Trimming shortened V by 6 bases and J by 0 bases, and 9 bases separated the two germline ends. The CDR3 length is 13 residues. Looked up from germline, CDR1 is SQVTM and CDR2 is ANQGSEA. CDR3 residues: CSVLGGSYNEQFF. The CDR3 nucleotides are TGCAGCGTCCTGGGGGGCTCCTACAATGAGCAGTTCTTC.